This entry lists 3 T cell receptor beta chains sequenced from one sample in a study of low-dose radiotherapy and immunotherapy resistance in tumors. First-strand cDNA used TRAV- and TRBV-specific primers, covering alpha and beta chains. A constant-region primer paired with the V-primer adapter amplified TCRs over approximately 20 PCR cycles. From the reads, TCRdb called clonotypes with MiXCR, one entry per CDR3 protein. Found here are roughly 95,000 distinct CDR3 sequences, 20% to 25% of them singletons; the top ten hold roughly 13%. Time point in this sample: after trial treatment. Indicated treatment: LDRT plus nivolumab, ipilimumab, low-dose cyclophosphamide and aspirin (RACIN trial). The sample here was PBMCs, taken after low-dose radiotherapy plus immunotherapy. All receptors derive from a female donor with ovarian cancer.

In this sample, this clonotype turned up many times. This sequence joins TRBV2 and TRBJ2-7; 7 nucleotides match TRBD1. V shed 8 bases and J 3 bases; nucleotides not matched to a gene: 7. The CDR3 runs 13 residues. The germline gives CDR1 SNHLY, CDR2 FYNNEI. CDR3 coding DNA: TGTGCCAGCGACGGCACAGGGGTCTACGAGCAGTACTTC. This codes for CASDGTGVYEQYF.

In its sample, this clonotype was seen a few times. V gene TRBV29-1 combines with J gene TRBJ2-5; possibly TRBD2 for D (6 bases). The V end was cut by 7 bases, the J end by 2 bases, with 17 bases between. The CDR3 extends over 14 amino acids. Germline V gene lookup returns CDR1 SQVTM and CDR2 ANQGSEA. The CDR3 region has the DNA TGCAGCGCCGAAGGTCCGGGGAGGCAAGAGACCCAGTACTTC. It yields the protein CSAEGPGRQETQYF. Full variable domain (rest looked up from reference TRBV29-1 and TRBJ2-5): SAVISQKPSRDICQRGTSLTIQCQVDSQVTMMFWYRQQPGQSLTLIATANQGSEATYESGFVIDKFPISRPNLTFSTLTVSNMSPEDSSIYLCSAEGPGRQETQYFGPGTRLLVL.

Note on this clonotype: The CDR3 ends on some other residue instead of the conserved phenylalanine or tryptophan, so this is likely a read error. The limits of the CDR3 on the DNA are not certain, so only TCRdb's listed CDR3 is given. The chain recombines TRBV27 with TRBJ2-7. CDR1 and CDR2 from the germline V gene are MNHEY and SMNVEV (reference sequence). The CDR3 has 12 amino acids, counting both end residues. The CDR3 loop reads CASSLVGPWVGI.